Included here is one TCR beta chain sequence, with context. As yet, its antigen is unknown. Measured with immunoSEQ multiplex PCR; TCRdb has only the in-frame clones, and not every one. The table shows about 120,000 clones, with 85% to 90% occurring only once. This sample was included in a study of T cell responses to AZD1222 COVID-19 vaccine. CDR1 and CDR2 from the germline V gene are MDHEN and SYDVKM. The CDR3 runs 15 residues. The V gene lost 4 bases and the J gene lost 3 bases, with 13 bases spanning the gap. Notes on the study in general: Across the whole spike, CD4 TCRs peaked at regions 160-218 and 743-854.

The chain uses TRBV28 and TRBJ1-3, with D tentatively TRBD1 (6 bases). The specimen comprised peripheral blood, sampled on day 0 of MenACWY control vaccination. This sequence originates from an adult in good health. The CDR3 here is CASSWTVSNGNTIYF. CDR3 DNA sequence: TGTGCCAGCAGTTGGACAGTTTCCAATGGAAACACCATATATTTT.